The 4 T cell receptor beta chains presented below share a single source sample, sequenced in a study of blood T cell repertoires in COVID-19. Profiled with immunoSEQ multiplex PCR; TCRdb holds only in-frame clones, not every one. The repertoire has around 100,000 clones, under 90% of them found once; the top ten carry 9.5% to 15%. Sequenced sample: peripheral blood. Receptors were obtained from a human donor in a cohort sampled during active COVID-19.

CDR3 DNA sequence: TGCGCCAGCAGCCCGGGACAGCGGAACACTGAAGCTTTCTTT. Translated: CASSPGQRNTEAFF. The chain carries TRBV5-1 and TRBJ1-1, with 7 bases matching TRBD1. Germline values: CDR1 SGHRS, CDR2 YFSETQ. Trimming cost V 4 bases and J 1 base; bases outside gene matches: 4. The CDR3 is 14 residues long.

This clone was picked up one time. CDR3: CASMGQGEEKLFF. The DNA for the CDR3 is TGTGCCAGCATGGGACAGGGGGAGGAAAAACTGTTTTTT. The chain uses TRBV6-5 and TRBJ1-4; the match to TRBD1 covers 11 bases. The junction had 3 bases not matched to a gene; V was cut back by 7 bases and J by 8 bases. CDR1 and CDR2 (germline): MNHEY, SVGAGI. CDR3 size: 13 residues.

The chain has TRBV11-2 and TRBJ1-2, with 9 bases lining up with TRBD1. CDR1 is SGHAT, CDR2 FQNNGV, per germline. V dropped 4 bases and J dropped 6; count of bases not matched to a gene: 9. This CDR3 is 15 amino acids long. CDR3 amino acids: CASSSGTGLYDGYTF. In DNA form, the CDR3 reads TGTGCCAGCAGCTCGGGGACAGGGCTATATGATGGCTACACCTTC.

The chain couples TRBV6-4 to TRBJ1-2, with D tentatively TRBD1 (6 bases). V was trimmed by 2 bases and J by 2 bases, leaving 9 bases between them. Germline CDR1 is MRHNA and CDR2 is SNTAGT. There are 14 residues in the CDR3. CDR3 bases: TGTGCCAGCAGTGACAACACAGGGAACTATGGCTACACCTTC. Its protein is CASSDNTGNYGYTF.